This T cell receptor beta chain was sequenced in a study of OX40 agonist ivuxolimab in advanced cancers. Assay used: immunoSEQ multiplex PCR; TCRdb lists only in-frame clones, some missing. The sample lists 55,000 to 90,000 clones, more than 75% occurring once. The CDR3 runs 14 residues. Per germline, CDR1 MNHNS and CDR2 SASEGT. V gave up 7 bases and J gave up 1 base; unmatched junction bases: 2. The chain joins TRBV6-1 to TRBJ1-5; 9 bases align to TRBD1. This TCR came from an adult with an advanced solid tumor such as melanoma, head and neck, liver or kidney cancer. Sequences were derived from CD4+ or CD8+ T cells sorted from blood, sampled in a trial of the OX40 agonist ivuxolimab. This CDR3 is CASKQGASNQPQHF. The DNA of the CDR3 is TGTGCCAGCAAACAGGGGGCGAGCAATCAGCCCCAGCATTTT.